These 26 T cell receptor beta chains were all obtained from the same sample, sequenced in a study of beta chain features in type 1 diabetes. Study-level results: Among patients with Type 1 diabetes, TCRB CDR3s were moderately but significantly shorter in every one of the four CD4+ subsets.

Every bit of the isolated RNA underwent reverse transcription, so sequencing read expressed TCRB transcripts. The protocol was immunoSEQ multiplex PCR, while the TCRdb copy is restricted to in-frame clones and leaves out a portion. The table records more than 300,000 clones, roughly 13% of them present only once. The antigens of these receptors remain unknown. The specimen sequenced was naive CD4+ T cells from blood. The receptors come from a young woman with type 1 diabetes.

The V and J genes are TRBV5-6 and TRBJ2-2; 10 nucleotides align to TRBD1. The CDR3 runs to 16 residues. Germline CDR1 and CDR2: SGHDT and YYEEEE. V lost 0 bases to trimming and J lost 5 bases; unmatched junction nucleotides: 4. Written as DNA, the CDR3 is TGTGCCAGCAGCTTGGTGCGACAGGGGGCGACCGGGGAGCTGTTTTTT. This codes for CASSLVRQGATGELFF.

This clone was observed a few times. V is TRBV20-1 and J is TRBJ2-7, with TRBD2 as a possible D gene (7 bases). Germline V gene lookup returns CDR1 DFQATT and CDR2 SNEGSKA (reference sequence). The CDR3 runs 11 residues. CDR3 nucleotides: TGCACCGGGGGGACATCCTACGAGCAGTACTTC. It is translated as CTGGTSYEQYF.

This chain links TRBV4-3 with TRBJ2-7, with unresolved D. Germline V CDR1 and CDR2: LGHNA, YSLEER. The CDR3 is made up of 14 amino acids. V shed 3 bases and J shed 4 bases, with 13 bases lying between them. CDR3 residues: CASSQQVELYEQYF. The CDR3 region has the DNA TGCGCCAGCAGCCAGCAGGTAGAATTGTACGAGCAGTACTTC.

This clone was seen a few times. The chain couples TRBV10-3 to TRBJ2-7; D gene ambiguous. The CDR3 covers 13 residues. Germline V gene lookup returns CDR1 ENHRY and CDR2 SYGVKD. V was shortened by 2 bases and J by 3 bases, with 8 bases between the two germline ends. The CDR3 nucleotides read TGTGCCATCAGTGAGGCATCGGGCTACGAGCAGTACTTC. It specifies CAISEASGYEQYF.

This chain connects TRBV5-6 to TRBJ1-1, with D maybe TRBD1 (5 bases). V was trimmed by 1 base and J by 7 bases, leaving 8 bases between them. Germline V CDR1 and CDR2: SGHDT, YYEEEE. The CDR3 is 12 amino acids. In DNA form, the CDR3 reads TGTGCCAGCAGCTTGAGGGGCTTTGAAGCTTTCTTT. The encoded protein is CASSLRGFEAFF. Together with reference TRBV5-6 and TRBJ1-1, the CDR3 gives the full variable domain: DAGVTQSPTHLIKTRGQQVTLRCSPKSGHDTVSWYQQALGQGPQFIFQYYEEEERQRGNFPDRFSGHQFPNYSSELNVNALLLGDSALYLCASSLRGFEAFFGQGTRLTVV.

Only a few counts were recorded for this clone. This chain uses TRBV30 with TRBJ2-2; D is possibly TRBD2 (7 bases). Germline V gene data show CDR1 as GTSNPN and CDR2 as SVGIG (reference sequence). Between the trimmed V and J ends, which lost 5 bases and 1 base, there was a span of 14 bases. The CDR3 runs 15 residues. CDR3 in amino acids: CAWLSGGQNTGELFF. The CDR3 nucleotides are TGTGCCTGGTTGTCGGGGGGACAGAACACCGGGGAGCTGTTTTTT. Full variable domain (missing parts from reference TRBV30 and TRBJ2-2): SQTIHQWPATLVQPVGSPLSLECTVEGTSNPNLYWYRQAAGRGLQLLFYSVGIGQISSEVPQNLSASRPQDRQFILSSKKLLLSDSGFYLCAWLSGGQNTGELFFGEGSRLTVL.

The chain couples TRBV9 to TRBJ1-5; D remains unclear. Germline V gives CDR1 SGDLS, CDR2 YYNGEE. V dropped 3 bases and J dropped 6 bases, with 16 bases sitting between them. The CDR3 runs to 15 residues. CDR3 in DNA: TGTGCCAGCAGCGCCACTGGAGGGTTGAGTCAGCCCCAGCATTTT. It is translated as CASSATGGLSQPQHF.

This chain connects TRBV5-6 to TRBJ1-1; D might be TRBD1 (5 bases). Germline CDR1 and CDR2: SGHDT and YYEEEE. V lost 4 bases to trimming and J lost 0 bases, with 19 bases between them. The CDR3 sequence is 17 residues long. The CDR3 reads CASSPIYQGGMNTEAFF. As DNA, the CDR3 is TGTGCCAGCAGCCCCATTTACCAGGGCGGGATGAACACTGAAGCTTTCTTT. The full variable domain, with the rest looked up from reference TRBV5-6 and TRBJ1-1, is DAGVTQSPTHLIKTRGQQVTLRCSPKSGHDTVSWYQQALGQGPQFIFQYYEEEERQRGNFPDRFSGHQFPNYSSELNVNALLLGDSALYLCASSPIYQGGMNTEAFFGQGTRLTVV.

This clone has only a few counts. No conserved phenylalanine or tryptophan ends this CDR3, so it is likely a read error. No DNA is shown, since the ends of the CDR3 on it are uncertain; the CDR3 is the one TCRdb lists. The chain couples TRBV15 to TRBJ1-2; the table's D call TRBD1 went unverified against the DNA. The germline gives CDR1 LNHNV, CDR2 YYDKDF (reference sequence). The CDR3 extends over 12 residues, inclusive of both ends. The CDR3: CATSAGPDSLDI.

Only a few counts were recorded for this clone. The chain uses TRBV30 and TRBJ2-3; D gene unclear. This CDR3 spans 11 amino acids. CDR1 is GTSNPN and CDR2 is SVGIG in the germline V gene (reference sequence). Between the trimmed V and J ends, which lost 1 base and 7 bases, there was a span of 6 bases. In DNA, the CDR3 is TGTGCCTGGAGTGCTGAGAATACGCAGTATTTT. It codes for CAWSAENTQYF.

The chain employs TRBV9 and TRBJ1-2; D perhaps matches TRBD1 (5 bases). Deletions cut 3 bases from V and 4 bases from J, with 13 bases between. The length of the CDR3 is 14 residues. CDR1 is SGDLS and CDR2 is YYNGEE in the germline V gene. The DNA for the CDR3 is TGTGCCAGCAGCGCCGAAACAGGCGTCTATGGCTACACCTTC. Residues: CASSAETGVYGYTF.

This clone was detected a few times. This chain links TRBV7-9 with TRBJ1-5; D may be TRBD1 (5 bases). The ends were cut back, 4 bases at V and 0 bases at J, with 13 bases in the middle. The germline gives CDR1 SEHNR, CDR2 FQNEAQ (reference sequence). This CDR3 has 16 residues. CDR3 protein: CASSWGGARSNQPQHF. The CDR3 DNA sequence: TGTGCCAGCAGCTGGGGAGGGGCCCGTAGCAATCAGCCCCAGCATTTT.

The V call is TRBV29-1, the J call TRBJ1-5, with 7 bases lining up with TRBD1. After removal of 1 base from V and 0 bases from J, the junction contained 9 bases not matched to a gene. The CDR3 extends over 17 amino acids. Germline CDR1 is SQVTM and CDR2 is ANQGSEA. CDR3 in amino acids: CSVEGDRELGSNQPQHF. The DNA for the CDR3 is TGCAGCGTTGAAGGTGACAGGGAGTTGGGTAGCAATCAGCCCCAGCATTTT.

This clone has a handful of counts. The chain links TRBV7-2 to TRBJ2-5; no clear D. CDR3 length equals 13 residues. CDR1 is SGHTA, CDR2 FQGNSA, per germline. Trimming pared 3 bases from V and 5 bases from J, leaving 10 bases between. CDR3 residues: CASSFSGGETQYF. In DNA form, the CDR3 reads TGTGCCAGCAGCTTTTCGGGTGGGGAGACCCAGTACTTC.

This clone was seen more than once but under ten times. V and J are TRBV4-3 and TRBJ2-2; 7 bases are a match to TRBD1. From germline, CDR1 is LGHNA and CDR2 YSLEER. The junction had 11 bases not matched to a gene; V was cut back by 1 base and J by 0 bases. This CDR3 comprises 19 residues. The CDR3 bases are TGCGCCAGCAGCCAAGTAAATGTGGCGACAGGGCCGAACACCGGGGAGCTGTTTTTT. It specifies CASSQVNVATGPNTGELFF.

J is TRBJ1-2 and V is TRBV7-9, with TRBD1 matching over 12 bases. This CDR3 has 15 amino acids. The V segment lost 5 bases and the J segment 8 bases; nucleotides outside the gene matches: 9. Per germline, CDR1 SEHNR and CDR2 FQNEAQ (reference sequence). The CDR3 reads CASSHPGQGASGYTF. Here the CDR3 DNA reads TGTGCCAGCAGCCACCCGGGACAGGGGGCGTCAGGCTACACCTTC.

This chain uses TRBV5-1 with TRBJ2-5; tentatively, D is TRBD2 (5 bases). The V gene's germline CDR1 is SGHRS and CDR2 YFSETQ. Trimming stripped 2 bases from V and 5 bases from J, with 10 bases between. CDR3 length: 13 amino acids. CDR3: CASSFGNAETQYF. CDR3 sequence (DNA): TGCGCCAGCAGCTTCGGGAACGCGGAGACCCAGTACTTC.

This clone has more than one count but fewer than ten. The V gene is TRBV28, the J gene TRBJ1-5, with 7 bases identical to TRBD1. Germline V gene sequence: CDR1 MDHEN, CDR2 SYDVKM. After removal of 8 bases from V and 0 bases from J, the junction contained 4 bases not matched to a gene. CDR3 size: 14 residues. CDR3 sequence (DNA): TGTGCCAGCTATCGGGACAGTAGCAATCAGCCCCAGCATTTT. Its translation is CASYRDSSNQPQHF.

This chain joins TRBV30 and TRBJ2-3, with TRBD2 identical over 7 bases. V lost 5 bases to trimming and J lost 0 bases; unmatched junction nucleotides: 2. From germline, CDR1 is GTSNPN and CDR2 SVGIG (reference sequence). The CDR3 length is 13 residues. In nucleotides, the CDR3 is TGTGCCTGGGGTAGCGGGAGCACAGATACGCAGTATTTT. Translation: CAWGSGSTDTQYF.

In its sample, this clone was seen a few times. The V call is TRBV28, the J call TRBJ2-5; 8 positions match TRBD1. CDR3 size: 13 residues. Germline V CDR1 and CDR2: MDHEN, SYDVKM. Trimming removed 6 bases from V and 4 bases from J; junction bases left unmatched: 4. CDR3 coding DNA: TGTGCCAGCAGGAAACAGGGGGGAGAGACCCAGTACTTC. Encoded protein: CASRKQGGETQYF.

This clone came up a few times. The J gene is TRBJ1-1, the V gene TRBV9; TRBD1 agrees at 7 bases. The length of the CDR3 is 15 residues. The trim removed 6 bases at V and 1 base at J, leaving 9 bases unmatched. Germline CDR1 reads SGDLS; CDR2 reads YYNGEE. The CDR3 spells CASKRTGEANTEAFF. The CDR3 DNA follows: TGTGCCAGCAAACGTACAGGGGAGGCGAACACTGAAGCTTTCTTT.

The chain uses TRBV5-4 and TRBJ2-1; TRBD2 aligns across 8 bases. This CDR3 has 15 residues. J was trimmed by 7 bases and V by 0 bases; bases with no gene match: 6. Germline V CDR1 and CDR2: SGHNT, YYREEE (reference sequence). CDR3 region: CASSLAAGGWNEQFF. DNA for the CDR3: TGTGCCAGCAGCTTGGCGGCGGGGGGCTGGAATGAGCAGTTCTTC.

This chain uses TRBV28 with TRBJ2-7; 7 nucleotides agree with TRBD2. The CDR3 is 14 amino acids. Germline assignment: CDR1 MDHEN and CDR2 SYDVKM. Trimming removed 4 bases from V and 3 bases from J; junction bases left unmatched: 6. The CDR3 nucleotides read TGTGCCAGCAGTTCACGAGCGGGAATCTACGAGCAGTACTTC. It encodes CASSSRAGIYEQYF.

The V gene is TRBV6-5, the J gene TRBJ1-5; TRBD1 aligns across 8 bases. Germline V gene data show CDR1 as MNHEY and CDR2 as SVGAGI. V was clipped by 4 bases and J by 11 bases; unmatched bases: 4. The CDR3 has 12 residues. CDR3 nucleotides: TGTGCCAGCAGTTCAACAGGGGGAACCCAGCATTTT. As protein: CASSSTGGTQHF.

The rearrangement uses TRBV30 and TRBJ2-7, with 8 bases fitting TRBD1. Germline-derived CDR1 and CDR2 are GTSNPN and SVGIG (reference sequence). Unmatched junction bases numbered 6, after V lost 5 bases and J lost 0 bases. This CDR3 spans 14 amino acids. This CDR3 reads CAWVRGPSSYEQYF. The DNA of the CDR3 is TGTGCCTGGGTCAGGGGGCCCAGCTCCTACGAGCAGTACTTC. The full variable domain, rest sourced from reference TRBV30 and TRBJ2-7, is SQTIHQWPATLVQPVGSPLSLECTVEGTSNPNLYWYRQAAGRGLQLLFYSVGIGQISSEVPQNLSASRPQDRQFILSSKKLLLSDSGFYLCAWVRGPSSYEQYFGPGTRLTVT.

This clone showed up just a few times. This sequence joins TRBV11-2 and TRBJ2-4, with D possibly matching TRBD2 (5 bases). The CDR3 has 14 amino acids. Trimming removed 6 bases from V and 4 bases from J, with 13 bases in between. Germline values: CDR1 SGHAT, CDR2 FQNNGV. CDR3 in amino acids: CASRDWTGKNIQYF. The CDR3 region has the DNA TGTGCCAGCAGAGACTGGACGGGGAAAAACATTCAGTACTTC.